This T cell receptor (beta chain) was retrieved from a study of OX40 agonist ivuxolimab in advanced cancers. Measured with immunoSEQ multiplex PCR; TCRdb has only the in-frame clones, and not every one. The table records 55,000 to 70,000 clones, around 86% of them present only once. Germline CDR1 SGHNT, CDR2 YENEEA. The CDR3 spans 13 residues. V was trimmed by 2 bases and J by 3 bases, leaving 8 bases between them. The rearrangement uses TRBV11-3 and TRBJ2-7, with D perhaps matching TRBD2 (5 bases). Sequencing was performed on CD4+ or CD8+ T cells sorted from blood, taken in a trial of the OX40 agonist ivuxolimab. The source of this sequence is an adult with an advanced solid tumor such as melanoma, head and neck, liver or kidney cancer. The CDR3 sequence is CASSLSGDYEQYF. CDR3 DNA: TGTGCCAGCAGCTTATCCGGGGACTACGAGCAGTACTTC. The full variable domain, its missing parts supplied by reference TRBV11-3 and TRBJ2-7, is EAGVVQSPRYKIIEKKQPVAFWCNPISGHNTLYWYLQNLGQGPELLIRYENEEAVDDSQLPKDRFSAERLKGVDSTLKIQPAELGDSAVYLCASSLSGDYEQYFGPGTRLTVT.